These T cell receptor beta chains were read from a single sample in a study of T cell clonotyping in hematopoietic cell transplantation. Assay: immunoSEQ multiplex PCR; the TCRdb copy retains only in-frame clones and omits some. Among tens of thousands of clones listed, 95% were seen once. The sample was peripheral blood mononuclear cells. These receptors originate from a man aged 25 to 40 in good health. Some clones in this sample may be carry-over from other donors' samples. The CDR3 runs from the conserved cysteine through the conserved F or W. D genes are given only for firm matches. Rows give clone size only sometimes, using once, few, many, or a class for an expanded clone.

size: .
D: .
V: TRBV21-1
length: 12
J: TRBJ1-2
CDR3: CASRVGCSGYTF
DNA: TGTGCCAGCAGGGTGGGATGTAGTGGCTACACCTTC

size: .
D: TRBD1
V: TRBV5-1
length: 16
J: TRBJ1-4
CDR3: CASSLGYRGTNEKLFF
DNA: TGCGCCAGCAGCTTGGGTTACAGGGGAACTAATGAAAAACTGTTTTTT

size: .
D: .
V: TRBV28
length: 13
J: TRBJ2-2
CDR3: CASSPRPRGELFF
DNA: TGTGCCAGCAGTCCCCGACCTAGGGGGGAGCTGTTTTTT

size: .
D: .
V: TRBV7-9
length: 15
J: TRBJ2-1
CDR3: CASRLDGSSYNEQFF
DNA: TGTGCCAGCAGATTGGACGGTAGCTCCTACAATGAGCAGTTCTTC

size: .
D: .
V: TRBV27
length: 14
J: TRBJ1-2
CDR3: CASSFAGPNYGYTF
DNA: TGTGCCAGCAGTTTTGCGGGGCCAAACTATGGCTACACCTTC

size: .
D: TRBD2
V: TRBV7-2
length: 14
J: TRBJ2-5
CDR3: CASSSRTSRETQYF
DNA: TGTGCCAGCAGCTCCCGGACTAGCAGAGAGACCCAGTACTTC

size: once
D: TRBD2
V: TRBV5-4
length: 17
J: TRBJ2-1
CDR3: CASSSSPTSGRSNEQFF
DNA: TGTGCCAGCAGCTCGAGCCCGACTAGCGGGAGAAGCAATGAGCAGTTCTTC

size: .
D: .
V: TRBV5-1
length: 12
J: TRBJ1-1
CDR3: CASSPGNTEAFF
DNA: TGCGCCAGCAGCCCGGGGAACACTGAAGCTTTCTTT

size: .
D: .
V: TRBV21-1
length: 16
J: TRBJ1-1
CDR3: CTSRGNETHLNTEAFF
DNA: TGCACTTCCCGAGGGAATGAGACCCATTTGAACACTGAAGCTTTCTTT

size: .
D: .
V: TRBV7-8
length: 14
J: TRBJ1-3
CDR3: CASSSIMGGNTIYF
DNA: TGTGCCAGCAGCTCGATTATGGGAGGAAACACCATATATTTT

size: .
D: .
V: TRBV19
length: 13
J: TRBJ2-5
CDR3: CASSGRPQETQYF
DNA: TGTGCCAGTAGCGGGCGGCCCCAAGAGACCCAGTACTTC

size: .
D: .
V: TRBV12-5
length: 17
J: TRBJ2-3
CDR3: CASGLGLRDSSTDTQYF
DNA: TGTGCTAGTGGTTTGGGCCTCCGGGACTCTAGCACAGATACGCAGTATTTT

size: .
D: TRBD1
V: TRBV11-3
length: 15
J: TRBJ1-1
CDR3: CASSPRTGRDTEAFF
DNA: TGTGCCAGCAGCCCAAGGACAGGGCGGGACACTGAAGCTTTCTTT

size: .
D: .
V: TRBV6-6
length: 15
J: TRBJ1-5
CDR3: CASSYTGYSNQPQHF
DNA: TGTGCCAGCAGTTATACAGGATATAGCAATCAGCCCCAGCATTTT

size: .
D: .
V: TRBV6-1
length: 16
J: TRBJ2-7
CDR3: CASSEDVGDASYEQYF
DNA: TGTGCCAGCAGTGAAGATGTGGGGGACGCAAGCTACGAGCAGTACTTC

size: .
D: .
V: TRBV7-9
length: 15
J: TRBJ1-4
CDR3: CASSQGSVTNEKLFF
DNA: TGTGCCAGCAGCCAGGGTTCGGTGACTAATGAAAAACTGTTTTTT

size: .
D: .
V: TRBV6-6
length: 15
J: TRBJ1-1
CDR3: CASTVEGGVNTEAFF
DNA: TGTGCCAGCACCGTGGAAGGGGGAGTGAACACTGAAGCTTTCTTT

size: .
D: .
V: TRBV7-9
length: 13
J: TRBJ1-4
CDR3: CASSPSVDEKLFF
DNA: TGTGCCAGCAGCCCCAGTGTCGATGAAAAACTGTTTTTT

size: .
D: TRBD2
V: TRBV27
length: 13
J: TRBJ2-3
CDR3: CASSLGGFDTQYF
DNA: TGTGCCAGCAGTTTGGGGGGGTTTGATACGCAGTATTTT

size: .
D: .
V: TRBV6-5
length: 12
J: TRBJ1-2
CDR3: CASSATGPGYTF
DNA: TGTGCCAGCAGCGCCACAGGGCCAGGCTACACCTTC

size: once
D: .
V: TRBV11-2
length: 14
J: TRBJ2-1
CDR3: CASSLLGGRNEQFF
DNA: TGTGCCAGCAGCTTATTGGGGGGAAGGAATGAGCAGTTCTTC

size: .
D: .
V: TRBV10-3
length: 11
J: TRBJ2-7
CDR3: CAISEGYEQYF
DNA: TGTGCCATCAGTGAGGGCTACGAGCAGTACTTC

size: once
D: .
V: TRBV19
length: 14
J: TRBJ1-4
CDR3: CASSQGSANEKLFF
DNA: TGTGCCAGTAGCCAGGGATCGGCTAATGAAAAACTGTTTTTT

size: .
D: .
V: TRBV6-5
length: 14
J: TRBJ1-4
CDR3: CASSYGPWAEKLFF
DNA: TGTGCCAGCAGTTACGGGCCTTGGGCTGAAAAACTGTTTTTT

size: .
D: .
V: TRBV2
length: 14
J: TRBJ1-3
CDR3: CASSQHSSGNTIYF
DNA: TGTGCCAGCAGTCAACATAGCTCTGGAAACACCATATATTTT

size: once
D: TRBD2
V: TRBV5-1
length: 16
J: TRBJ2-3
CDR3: CASSSGGSALADTQYF
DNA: TGCGCCAGCAGCTCGGGGGGGTCAGCGCTCGCAGATACGCAGTATTTT

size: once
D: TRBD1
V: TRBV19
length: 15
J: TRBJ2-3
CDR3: CASSPRTGGEDTQYF
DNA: TGTGCCAGTAGTCCTCGGACAGGGGGTGAAGATACGCAGTATTTT

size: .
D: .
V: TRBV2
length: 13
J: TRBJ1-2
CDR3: CASSVRTNYGYTF
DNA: TGTGCCAGCAGTGTGCGTACTAACTATGGCTACACCTTC

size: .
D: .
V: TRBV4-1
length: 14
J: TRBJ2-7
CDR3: CASSPPREAYEQYF
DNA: TGCGCCAGCAGCCCTCCCAGAGAAGCCTACGAGCAGTACTTC

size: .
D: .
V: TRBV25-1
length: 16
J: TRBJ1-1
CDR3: CASSEFGSGHTREAFF
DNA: TGTGCCAGCAGTGAATTTGGCTCAGGCCACACGCGTGAAGCTTTCTTT

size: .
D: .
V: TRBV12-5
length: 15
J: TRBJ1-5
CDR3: CASGLEGGGNQPQHF
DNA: TGTGCTAGTGGTTTGGAAGGGGGGGGCAATCAGCCCCAGCATTTT

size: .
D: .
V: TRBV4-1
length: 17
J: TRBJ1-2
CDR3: CASSQAPLNRVQDGYTF
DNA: TGCGCCAGCAGCCAAGCCCCCCTTAACAGGGTCCAGGATGGCTACACCTTC

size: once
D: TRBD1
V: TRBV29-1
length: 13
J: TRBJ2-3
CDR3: CSDRQGRSDTQYF
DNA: TGCAGCGACCGACAGGGTCGGTCAGATACGCAGTATTTT

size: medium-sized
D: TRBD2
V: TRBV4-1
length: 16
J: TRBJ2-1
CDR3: CASSQAFLAGGDEQFF
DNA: TGCGCCAGCAGCCAAGCGTTCCTAGCGGGAGGGGATGAGCAGTTCTTC

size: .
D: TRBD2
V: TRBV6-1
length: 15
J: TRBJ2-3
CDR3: CASSGLAGGSDTQYF
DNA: TGTGCCAGCAGTGGACTAGCGGGAGGGTCAGATACGCAGTATTTT

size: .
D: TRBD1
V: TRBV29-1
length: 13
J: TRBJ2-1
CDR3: CSVMDRDSNEQFF
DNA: TGCAGCGTCATGGACAGGGATAGCAATGAGCAGTTCTTC

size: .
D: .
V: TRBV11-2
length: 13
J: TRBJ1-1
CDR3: CASSLERSGEAFF
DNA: TGTGCCAGCAGCTTAGAACGGTCGGGGGAAGCTTTCTTT

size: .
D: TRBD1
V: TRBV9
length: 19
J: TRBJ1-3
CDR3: CASSGRGQGIGDSGNTIYF
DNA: TGTGCCAGCAGCGGTAGAGGACAGGGGATAGGGGACTCTGGAAACACCATATATTTT

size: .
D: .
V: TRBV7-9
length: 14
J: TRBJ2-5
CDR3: CASAHYGSIETQYF
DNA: TGTGCCAGCGCCCACTACGGGAGTATAGAGACCCAGTACTTC

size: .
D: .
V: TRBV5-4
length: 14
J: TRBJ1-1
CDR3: CASSLDLEGTEAFF
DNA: TGTGCCAGCAGCTTGGACCTCGAAGGCACTGAAGCTTTCTTT

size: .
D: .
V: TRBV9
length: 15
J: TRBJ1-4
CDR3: CASSVGTLTNEKLFF
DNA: TGTGCCAGCAGCGTAGGTACCCTTACTAATGAAAAACTGTTTTTT

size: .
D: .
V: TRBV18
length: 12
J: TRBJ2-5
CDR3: CASSPLRETQYF
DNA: TGTGCCAGCTCACCACTTCGGGAGACCCAGTACTTC

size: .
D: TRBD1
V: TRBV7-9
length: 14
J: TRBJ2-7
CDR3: CASSYTGGQYEQYF
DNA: TGTGCCAGCAGCTACACAGGGGGTCAATACGAGCAGTACTTC

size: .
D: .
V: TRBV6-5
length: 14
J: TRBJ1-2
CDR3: CASRQGRGNYGYTF
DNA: TGTGCCAGCAGGCAGGGGAGGGGTAACTATGGCTACACCTTC

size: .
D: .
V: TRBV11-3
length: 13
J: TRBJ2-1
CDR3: CASSLAVGGEQFF
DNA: TGTGCCAGCAGCTTAGCCGTAGGGGGTGAGCAGTTCTTC

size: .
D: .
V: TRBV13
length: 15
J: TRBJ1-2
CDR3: CASSLASGDGYGYTF
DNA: TGTGCCAGCAGCTTAGCATCCGGGGACGGATATGGCTACACCTTC